This T cell receptor (beta chain) came from a study of blood T cell repertoires in COVID-19. Study-level background: The origin of the acute and convalescent COVID-19 samples was the United States, Italy and Spain.

Under the authors' procedure: Estimates of nucleated cell counts were drawn from the amplification of reference gene primers. TCRdb's copy holds only in-frame clones and misses some; the assay was immunoSEQ multiplex PCR. That table gives V, J and clone size, and the DNA gave D and trimming. Among roughly 24,000 clones, roughly nine tenths were seen once, and the ten largest hold approximately 31%. V was cut by 4 bases and J by 4 bases, with 7 bases left in between. The CDR3 is 13 residues long. Germline V gene sequence: CDR1 MNHNY, CDR2 SVGAGI (reference sequence). This clone was observed a handful of times.

The TCR sequence derives from a woman in her 70s with active COVID-19. Sequencing was carried out using peripheral blood. The rearrangement uses TRBV6-6 and TRBJ2-2, with D possibly TRBD1 on 6 matching bases. Written as DNA, the CDR3 is TGTGCCAGCAGTTCACAGGGCACCGGGGAGCTGTTTTTT. Translated: CASSSQGTGELFF.